This TCR beta chain was found in a study of T cell responses to AZD1222 COVID-19 vaccine (TCRdb year 2021). About the investigation overall: TCR sequencing covered roughly 230 trial participants: 207 given two doses of AZD1222 and 26 given two doses of MenACWY control vaccine. Trial participants were enrolled by age into 18-55, 56-69 and 70-plus year subgroups, with roughly 160, 29 and 62 TCR-sequenced participants respectively. Points the paper makes about the study in general: The vaccine-associated CD4 TCRs covered the entire spike protein, and the dominant responses fell in regions 160-218 and 743-854. Conclusions about previously exposed vaccinees were limited because only a handful of AZD1222 recipients were SARS-CoV-2 seropositive at baseline. The 56-69-year group was small, and its depth increase did not reach significance, likely because of low power. Because no day 14 peak-response samples were available, repertoires were characterized only after the peak T cell response. Participants were mostly white British and included more females than males, and it was suggested by the authors that clonal diversity may have been underestimated. Nearly half of unique spike-specific TCRs reportedly recognized epitopes outside regions mutated in the B.1.351 and B.1.1.7 variants. Spike-specific TCR breadth and depth rose significantly after two AZD1222 doses compared with day 0 and with MenACWY recipients.

CDR1 MNHEY and CDR2 SVGAGI were looked up in the germline V gene. V loses 0 bases, J loses 2 bases, and the germline ends lie 6 bases apart. Inclusive of the bounding cysteine and phenylalanine, the CDR3 is 14 residues long. The CDR3 DNA has 42 bases and is translated from base 1. As regards this clone: No antigen is known for it. It has no much larger one-base neighbor in the sample; base qualities were not kept.

The CDR3 regions of human TCRbeta chains were subjected to immunosequencing. The study's processing was this. TCRs in the repertoires were matched against a reference library of SARS-CoV-2-specific TCRs that had been generated with the MIRA antigen-specificity platform. Breadth was defined as the fraction of unique TCRs that were SARS-CoV-2-associated. Depth was defined as the fraction of total T cells that were SARS-CoV-2-associated. Using the MIRA data, each spike-specific TCR was assigned both to the spike region to which the TCR was reactive and to a CD4 or CD8 class. Log10-transformed breadth and depth values were compared by one-way ANOVA with Sidak's multiple comparisons tests. Held by TCRdb, this immuneACCESS table contains in-frame sequences only and omits some clones. Under half of the omission traces to an unresolved V gene where checked; the cause of the rest is unknown. V and J calls and clone size come straight from that table; D and trimming were deduced from the DNA. Recorded for this sample are about 180,000 clones; about 90% of them occurred a single time. Clones ranked in the top ten supply roughly 4.3% of the sample.

The sample's time point, from its label and the paper: about 28 days (+/-7) after the second vaccine dose. What the treatment or condition label conveys for this sample: meningococcal conjugate vaccine given as trial control. Samples from vaccinated people were obtained from the UK trials COV001 and COV002, which included a single-blind randomized controlled phase 2/3 trial of AZD1222 (ChAdOx1 nCoV-19) in healthy adults. Trial participant PBMC samples were collected at day 0 and day 28 after the second dose for TCRbeta chain sequencing. The sequence came from an adult who received the MenACWY meningococcal vaccine as a control. In this chain, TRBV6-5 is recombined with TRBJ2-3, with the D gene too uncertain to name. Sequencing was performed on peripheral blood, taken 28 days after the second dose of the MenACWY control vaccine. The CDR3 reads as follows: CASSYSSFTDTQYF. The sequenced DNA: TGTGCCAGCAGTTACTCTTCTTTCACAGATACGCAGTATTTT.